This T cell receptor (beta chain) was retrieved from a study of blood T cell repertoires in COVID-19. On the study more broadly: The United States, Italy and Spain were the sources of the acute and convalescent COVID-19 samples. Sample material is recorded as cDNA or gDNA derived from T cells, B-cell-depleted T cells, or PBMCs.

Authors' processing steps: How many nucleated cells were present was estimated from reference gene primer amplification. Generated by immunoSEQ multiplex PCR, the TCRdb table keeps only in-frame clones and is missing some. D and trimming come from the DNA, and the V and J calls and clone size come from that table. The table has about 21,000 clones, 80% seen once. The germline gives CDR1 LGHNA, CDR2 YSLEER. The length of the CDR3 is 14 residues. With 0 bases removed from V and 11 bases from J, the gap between germline ends came to 11 bases. The chain couples TRBV4-3 to TRBJ1-6; no definite D call. This sequence originates from a man aged 60-69 years with active COVID-19. Sequenced: peripheral blood. The CDR3 nucleotides read TGCGCCAGCAGCCAAGATTCGGTTATAGCACCCCTCCACTTT. It codes for CASSQDSVIAPLHF.